This T cell receptor beta chain appears in the sequencing data of a study of T cell responses to AZD1222 COVID-19 vaccine. Concerning this clone: As yet, its antigen is unknown.

Study-wide points: Females outnumbered males among donors, who were mostly white British; clonal diversity was possibly underestimated. At study baseline, merely six AZD1222 recipients were seropositive.

The table came from immunoSEQ multiplex PCR; TCRdb's copy has only in-frame clones and leaves some out. The data hold about 82,000 clones, with 83% observed a single time. Second-dose groups at about 4 or about 12 weeks were pooled. V gave up 0 bases and J gave up 0 bases, with 12 bases separating them. CDR3 length: 18 amino acids. Germline V gene sequence: CDR1 SGHTA, CDR2 FQGNSA. The starting material was peripheral blood, obtained 28 days after the second AZD1222 dose. The chain combines TRBV7-2 with TRBJ1-6; maybe TRBD1 (6 bases). The sequence was collected from an adult who received the AZD1222 COVID-19 vaccine. CDR3 nucleotides: TGTGCCAGCAGCTTAGCGAGACAGGCTAGCTCCTATAATTCACCCCTCCACTTT. Translation gives CASSLARQASSYNSPLHF.